What follows are 14 T cell receptor beta chains derived from one specimen sequenced in a study of T cells in Graves' hyperthyroidism and ophthalmopathy. Amplification targeted TCR beta CDR3 regions from RNA transcripts. Initially, a first-round RT-PCR of the TCR CDR3 employed the HTBI primer set. MiXCR, run by TCRdb on the multiplex PCR reads, gives a single entry per CDR3 protein. The table has some 350,000 distinct CDR3 sequences, just under 25% seen once; the top ten hold around 67%. The sample was blood. These receptors were obtained from a man aged 45 to 65 with Graves' hyperthyroidism.

Only one count was recorded for this clonotype. The chain recombines TRBV19 with TRBJ2-2, with 12 nucleotides matching TRBD2. Per the germline V gene, CDR1 is LNHDA and CDR2 is SQIVND (reference sequence). CDR3 length equals 16 residues. V lost 6 bases to trimming and J lost 5 bases; unmatched junction nucleotides: 7. The CDR3 nucleotides are TGTGCCAGTAGCACAAACCTAGCGGGAGGGACCGGGGAGCTGTTTTTT. It translates to CASSTNLAGGTGELFF.

This clonotype was seen a few times. V usage is TRBV5-1 and J usage is TRBJ2-3; 8 positions agree with TRBD2. This CDR3 has 14 amino acids. Germline loops: CDR1 SGHRS, CDR2 YFSETQ. The J segment lost 2 bases and the V segment lost 4 bases, leaving 3 bases of the junction unmatched. This CDR3 is CASSISGITDTQYF. DNA for the CDR3: TGCGCCAGCAGCATTAGCGGGATCACAGATACGCAGTATTTT.

This chain uses TRBV20-1 with TRBJ1-2, with D unresolved. Trimming removed 0 bases at V and 1 base at J, with 9 bases between. The germline gives CDR1 DFQATT, CDR2 SNEGSKA (reference sequence). The CDR3 is 14 residues long. CDR3 sequence reads: CSARELEGNYGYTF. DNA of the CDR3: TGCAGTGCTAGAGAGCTTGAGGGTAACTATGGCTACACCTTC.

J is TRBJ2-1 and V is TRBV2; 8 nucleotides agree with TRBD1. Germline V gives CDR1 SNHLY, CDR2 FYNNEI. The CDR3 runs 14 residues. The V gene end was trimmed by 8 bases and the J gene end by 1 base; junction bases not matched to a gene: 4. CDR3 nucleotide sequence: TGTGCCAGCGGCTGGACAGGGTCCTACAATGAGCAGTTCTTC. Its protein is CASGWTGSYNEQFF.

Regarding this clonotype: Germline is not matched at one junction end, which may reflect a read error. This chain uses TRBV29-1 with TRBJ1-1, with TRBD1 matching over 10 bases. CDR1 is SQVTM, CDR2 ANQGSEA, per germline. The CDR3 length is 15 residues. The CDR3 loop reads CSLRDRGRRNTEGFF. The CDR3 DNA is TGCAGCCTCCGCGACAGGGGGCGACGGAACACTGAAGGTTTCTTT.

The J gene is TRBJ1-5, the V gene TRBV12-3 or TRBV12-4; the D gene is possibly TRBD1 (5 bases). V shed 3 bases and J shed 0 bases, with 9 bases lying between them. The CDR3 loop spans 15 amino acids. The CDR3 nucleotides read TGTGCCAGCAGTTTCGGGGCAGATAGCAATCAGCCCCAGCATTTT. It is translated as CASSFGADSNQPQHF.

Only a few counts were recorded for this clonotype. V is TRBV19 and J is TRBJ2-7; D is ambiguous. This CDR3 comprises 11 residues. Germline CDR1 LNHDA, CDR2 SQIVND (reference sequence). Trimming removed 6 bases from V and 3 bases from J, with 6 bases in between. CDR3 in amino acids: CASRWGYEQYF. In DNA form, the CDR3 reads TGTGCCAGTAGGTGGGGCTACGAGCAGTACTTC. Drawing the rest from reference TRBV19 and TRBJ2-7, the complete variable domain is DGGITQSPKYLFRKEGQNVTLSCEQNLNHDAMYWYRQDPGQGLRLIYYSQIVNDFQKGDIAEGYSVSREKKESFPLTVTSAQKNPTAFYLCASRWGYEQYFGPGTRLTVT.

This clonotype was observed many times. The CDR3 loop is CASTLDSLVSYEQYF. CDR3 sequence (DNA): TGTGCCAGCACTTTGGACAGCCTTGTTTCCTACGAGCAGTACTTC. The chain uses TRBV2 and TRBJ2-7; tentative D call: TRBD1 (6 bases). This CDR3 is built from 15 residues. The V end was cut by 7 bases, the J end by 1 base, with 17 bases between. Germline CDR1 SNHLY, CDR2 FYNNEI.

This clonotype turned up a few times. The chain carries TRBV6-1 and TRBJ2-7; 8 bases line up with TRBD1. This CDR3 is 14 amino acids long. Trimming removed 5 bases from V and 1 base from J; junction bases left unmatched: 4. Per the germline V gene, CDR1 is MNHNS and CDR2 is SASEGT. CDR3 sequence reads: CASSIDRGSYEQYF. CDR3 nucleotide sequence: TGTGCCAGCAGTATTGACAGGGGTTCCTACGAGCAGTACTTC.

This chain connects TRBV7-3 to TRBJ2-3; TRBD1 agrees at 9 bases. The CDR3 extends over 14 amino acids. V shed 3 bases and J 4 bases; nucleotides not matched to a gene: 2. Germline CDR1 is SGHTA and CDR2 is FQGTGA. The CDR3 DNA reads TGTGCCAGCAGCTTCAGGACAGGGGCAGATACGCAGTATTTT. Amino acid sequence: CASSFRTGADTQYF.

This clonotype was observed a few times. V is TRBV20-1 and J is TRBJ2-5; D may be TRBD1 (6 bases). Germline CDR1 DFQATT, CDR2 SNEGSKA (reference sequence). The CDR3 length is 14 residues. The V end was cut by 2 bases, the J end by 5 bases, with 15 bases between. The CDR3: CSARYGRGIETQYF. The CDR3 nucleotides are TGCAGTGCTAGATACGGCAGGGGTATTGAGACCCAGTACTTC.

This clonotype showed up many times. The rearrangement joins TRBV27 to TRBJ1-1; D uncertain. The CDR3 extends over 14 amino acids. The V gene lost 3 bases and the J gene lost 4 bases, with 12 bases spanning the gap. Germline V gene data show CDR1 as MNHEY and CDR2 as SMNVEV (reference sequence). The CDR3 DNA is TGTGCCAGCAGTTTCCCCGACGGGCTCACTGAAGCTTTCTTT. Its protein product is CASSFPDGLTEAFF.

In its sample, this clonotype was seen a few times. The rearrangement links TRBV19 to TRBJ2-6, with 7 bases lining up with TRBD1. This CDR3 has 15 amino acids. Germline assignment: CDR1 LNHDA and CDR2 SQIVND (reference sequence). Trimming at V came to 3 bases and at J to 4 bases, leaving 3 bases not matched to a gene. This CDR3 is CASSMGQRGANVLTF. In nucleotides, the CDR3 is TGTGCCAGTAGTATGGGACAGAGAGGGGCCAACGTCCTGACTTTC.

The chain links TRBV5-1 to TRBJ2-2; 9 bases map to TRBD2. J lost 6 bases, V lost 4 bases, and 7 bases had no gene match. Germline CDR1 and CDR2: SGHRS and YFSETQ. This CDR3 has 15 residues. CDR3 sequence reads: CASSIVAGAPGELFF. Written as DNA, the CDR3 is TGCGCCAGCAGCATAGTAGCGGGAGCCCCCGGGGAGCTGTTTTTT.